This T cell receptor beta chain was profiled in a study of response to subunit inactivated influenza vaccine. Points from the study as a whole: Only a handful of new T cells, the authors suggested, are recruited with each seasonal influenza vaccination.

A word on this clonotype: What it recognizes is unknown.

TCRdb reprocessed the RT-PCR reads via MiXCR and lists one record per CDR3 protein. There are a few hundred thousand distinct CDR3 sequences in the sample; 22% occur only once, and about a tenth lies in the top ten. Trimming left V 3 bases short and J 3 bases short, with 8 bases between. The CDR3 consists of 13 residues. Germline V gives CDR1 LGHNA, CDR2 YNFKEQ. The clonotype comes from a man aged 45 to 70 who received an inactivated influenza vaccine. The material sequenced was PBMCs from blood, taken about 20 months after vaccination. The chain links TRBV4-2 to TRBJ2-5; no clear D. CDR3 sequence: CASSQRIEETQYF. The CDR3 DNA sequence: TGTGCCAGCAGCCAGCGAATCGAAGAGACCCAGTACTTC.